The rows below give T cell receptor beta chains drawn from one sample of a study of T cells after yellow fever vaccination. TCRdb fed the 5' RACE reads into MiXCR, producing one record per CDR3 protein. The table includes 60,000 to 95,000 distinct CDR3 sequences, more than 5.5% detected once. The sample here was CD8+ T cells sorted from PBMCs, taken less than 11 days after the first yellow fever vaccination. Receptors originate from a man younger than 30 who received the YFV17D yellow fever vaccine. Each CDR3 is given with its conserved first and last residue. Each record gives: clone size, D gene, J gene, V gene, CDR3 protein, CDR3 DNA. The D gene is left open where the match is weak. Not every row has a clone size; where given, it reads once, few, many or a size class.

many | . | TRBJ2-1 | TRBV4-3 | CASSQGSSSYNEQFF | TGCGCCAGCAGCCAAGGCTCCAGCTCCTACAATGAGCAGTTCTTC
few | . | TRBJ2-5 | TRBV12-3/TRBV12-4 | CASSLGGGGAQETQYF | TGTGCCAGCAGTCTCGGTGGGGGGGGGGCCCAAGAGACCCAGTACTTC
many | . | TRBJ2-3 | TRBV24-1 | CATSVKGTDTQYF | TGTGCCACCAGTGTGAAGGGCACAGATACGCAGTATTTT
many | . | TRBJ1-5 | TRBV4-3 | CASSRGVNQPQHF | TGCGCCAGCAGCCGGGGGGTCAATCAGCCCCAGCATTTT
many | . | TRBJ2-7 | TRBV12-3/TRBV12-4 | CASSLAVYEQYF | TGTGCCAGCAGTTTGGCAGTTTACGAGCAGTACTTC
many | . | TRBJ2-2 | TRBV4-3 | CASSQDSVAGELFF | TGCGCCAGCAGCCAAGATTCCGTGGCGGGTGAGCTGTTTTTT
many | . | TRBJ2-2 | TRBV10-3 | CAIRTVNTGELFF | TGTGCCATCAGGACGGTGAACACCGGGGAGCTGTTTTTT
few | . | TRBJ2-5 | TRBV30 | CAWSVEGETQYF | TGTGCCTGGAGTGTTGAGGGAGAGACCCAGTACTTC
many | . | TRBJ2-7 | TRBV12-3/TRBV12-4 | CASSSSSYEQYF | TGTGCCAGCAGTTCCTCCAGCTACGAGCAGTACTTC
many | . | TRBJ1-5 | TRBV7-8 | CASSLNAGAQPQHF | TGTGCCAGCAGCTTGAATGCAGGGGCTCAGCCCCAGCATTTT
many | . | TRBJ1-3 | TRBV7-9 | CASSSPTSPLENTIYF | TGTGCCAGCAGCTCGCCTACGTCACCATTGGAAAACACCATATATTTT
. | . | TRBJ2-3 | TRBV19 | CASSQLRLAGQVDTQYF | TGTGCCAGTAGTCAGTTGAGGCTAGCCGGGCAAGTAGATACGCAGTATTTT
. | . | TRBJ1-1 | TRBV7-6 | CASSLVGRGTGTEAFF | TGTGCCAGCAGCTTGGTGGGGAGGGGCACGGGCACTGAAGCTTTCTTT
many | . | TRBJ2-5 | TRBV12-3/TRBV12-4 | CASSRGLRPETQYF | TGTGCCAGCAGTAGGGGGTTGAGGCCAGAGACCCAGTACTTC
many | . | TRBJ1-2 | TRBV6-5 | CASRSRRGYTF | TGTGCCAGCAGGTCAAGGAGGGGCTACACCTTC
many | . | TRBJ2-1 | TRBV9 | CASSVVGGPSSYNEQFF | TGTGCCAGCAGCGTAGTGGGGGGTCCCAGCTCCTACAATGAGCAGTTCTTC
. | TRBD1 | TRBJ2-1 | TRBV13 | CASSYGQGAEDEQFF | TGTGCCAGCAGCTACGGACAGGGGGCTGAGGATGAGCAGTTCTTC
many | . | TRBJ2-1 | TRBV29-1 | CSVLGATQFF | TGCAGCGTTCTAGGGGCTACGCAGTTCTTC
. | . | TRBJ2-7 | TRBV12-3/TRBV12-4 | CASKKESGGYYEQYF | TGTGCCAGCAAAAAAGAATCTGGGGGATACTACGAGCAGTACTTC
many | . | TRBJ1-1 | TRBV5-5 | CASSFPGRTEAFF | TGTGCCAGCAGCTTTCCGGGGAGGACTGAAGCTTTCTTT
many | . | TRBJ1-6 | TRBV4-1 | CASSQTALGSGSPLHF | TGCGCCAGCAGCCAAACAGCCCTGGGATCGGGTTCACCCCTCCACTTT
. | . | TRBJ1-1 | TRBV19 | CASSIDRAAAEAFF | TGTGCCAGTAGTATAGACAGGGCCGCCGCTGAAGCTTTCTTT
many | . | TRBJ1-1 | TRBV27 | CASSLAGGEAFF | TGTGCCAGCAGTTTAGCGGGCGGAGAGGCTTTCTTT
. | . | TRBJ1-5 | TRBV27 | CASSALGQYQPQHF | TGTGCCAGCAGTGCCCTGGGACAATATCAGCCCCAGCATTTT
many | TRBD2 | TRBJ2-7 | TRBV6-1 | CASTHGRGLEEQYF | TGTGCCAGCACTCACGGGAGGGGCCTAGAAGAGCAGTACTTC
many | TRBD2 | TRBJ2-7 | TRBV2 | CASSDGGGSYEQYF | TGTGCCAGCAGTGACGGCGGGGGCTCCTACGAGCAGTACTTC
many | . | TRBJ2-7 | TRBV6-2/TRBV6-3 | CASSWYRLFHEQYF | TGTGCCAGCAGTTGGTACCGACTATTCCACGAGCAGTACTTC
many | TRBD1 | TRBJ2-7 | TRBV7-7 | CASSPYRGHYEQYF | TGTGCCAGCAGCCCATACAGGGGGCACTACGAGCAGTACTTC
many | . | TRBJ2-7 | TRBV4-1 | CASSQEGQGLFYEQYF | TGCGCCAGCAGCCAAGAAGGCCAGGGACTGTTCTACGAGCAGTACTTC
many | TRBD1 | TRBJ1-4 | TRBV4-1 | CASSQRQGINEKLFF | TGCGCCAGCAGCCAACGACAGGGGATTAATGAAAAACTGTTTTTT
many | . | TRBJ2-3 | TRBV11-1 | CASSSAGTGTDTQYF | TGTGCCAGCAGCTCGGCAGGGACGGGTACAGATACGCAGTATTTT
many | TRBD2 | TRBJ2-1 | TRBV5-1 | CASSLGVAGTNNEQFF | TGCGCCAGCAGCTTGGGCGTAGCGGGGACAAACAATGAGCAGTTCTTC
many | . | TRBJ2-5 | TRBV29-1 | CSVGRYQETQYF | TGCAGCGTTGGTCGGTATCAAGAGACCCAGTACTTC
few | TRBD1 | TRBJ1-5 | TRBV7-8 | CASSFGQGGNQPQHF | TGTGCCAGCAGCTTCGGACAGGGGGGCAATCAGCCCCAGCATTTT
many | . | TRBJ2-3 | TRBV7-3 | CASSLIGQTHTDTQYF | TGTGCCAGCAGCTTAATCGGGCAGACACACACAGATACGCAGTATTTT
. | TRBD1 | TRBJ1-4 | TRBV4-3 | CASSRLTGGMDEKLFF | TGCGCCAGCAGCCGCCTCACAGGGGGCATGGATGAAAAACTGTTTTTT
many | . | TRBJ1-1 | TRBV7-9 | CASSSRGDGNTEAFF | TGTGCCAGCAGCTCCCGCGGGGACGGGAACACTGAAGCTTTCTTT
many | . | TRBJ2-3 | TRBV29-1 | CSVENPTYLPTDTQYF | TGCAGCGTTGAAAATCCGACTTATCTTCCCACAGATACGCAGTATTTT
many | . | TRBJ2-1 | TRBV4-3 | CASSQESGHYSYNEQFF | TGCGCCAGCAGCCAAGAATCGGGCCATTATTCCTACAATGAGCAGTTCTTC
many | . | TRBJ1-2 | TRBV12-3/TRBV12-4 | CASSYGGKDGYTF | TGTGCCAGCAGTTACGGGGGCAAAGATGGCTACACCTTC
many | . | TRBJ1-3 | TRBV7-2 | CASSLMVVPGNTIYF | TGTGCCAGCAGCTTAATGGTAGTACCTGGAAACACCATATATTTT
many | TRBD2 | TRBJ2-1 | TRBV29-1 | CSVEGGSYNEQFF | TGCAGCGTTGAGGGGGGGTCCTACAATGAGCAGTTCTTC
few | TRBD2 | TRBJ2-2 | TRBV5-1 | CASSSYPDGREGRKIGELFF | TGCGCCAGCAGCTCCTACCCCGACGGGAGGGAGGGCAGAAAAATCGGGGAGCTGTTTTTT
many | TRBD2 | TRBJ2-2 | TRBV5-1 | CASSLYGLAAGELFF | TGCGCCAGCAGCTTATACGGACTAGCGGCCGGGGAGCTGTTTTTT
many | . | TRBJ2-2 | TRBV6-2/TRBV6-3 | CASTELTEANTGELFF | TGTGCCAGCACCGAACTGACGGAAGCGAACACCGGGGAGCTGTTTTTT
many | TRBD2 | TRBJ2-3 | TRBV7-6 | CASSLITSGGTDTQYF | TGTGCCAGCAGCTTAATAACGAGCGGGGGGACAGATACGCAGTATTTT
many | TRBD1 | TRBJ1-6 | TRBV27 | CASTTGGNSPLHF | TGTGCCAGCACCACAGGGGGTAATTCACCCCTCCACTTT
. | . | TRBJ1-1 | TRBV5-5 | CASSPGGAWDTEAFF | TGTGCCAGCAGCCCCGGGGGGGCCTGGGACACTGAAGCTTTCTTT
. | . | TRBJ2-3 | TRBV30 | CAFSGPGGEQYF | TGTGCCTTTAGCGGGCCTGGGGGCGAGCAGTATTTT
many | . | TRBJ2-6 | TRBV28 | CASSQGSPSGANVLTF | TGTGCCAGCAGTCAGGGCAGCCCCTCTGGGGCCAACGTCCTGACTTTC
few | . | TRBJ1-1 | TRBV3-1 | CASSQGGRALVNTEAFF | TGTGCCAGCAGCCAAGGGGGCAGGGCGCTGGTGAACACTGAAGCTTTCTTT